The 28 T cell receptor beta chains below all came from one sample that was sequenced in a study of T cell responses to AZD1222 COVID-19 vaccine. Profiling relied on immunoSEQ multiplex PCR, and the TCRdb table lists in-frame clones only, not all of them. Of roughly 180,000 clones listed, over 75% are singletons. The sequences come from peripheral blood, collected on day 0 of AZD1222 vaccination. The receptors stem from an adult in good health.

The V call is TRBV7-9, the J call TRBJ1-4; no clear D. Trimming left V 4 bases short and J 4 bases short, with 22 bases between. This CDR3 contains 18 residues. The germline V gene has CDR1 SEHNR and CDR2 FQNEAQ (reference sequence). The CDR3 here is CASSSTVRVGRYNEKLFF. The CDR3 region has the DNA TGTGCCAGCAGCTCCACCGTTCGGGTGGGCCGGTATAATGAAAAACTGTTTTTT. Full variable domain (rest looked up from reference TRBV7-9 and TRBJ1-4): DTGVSQNPRHKITKRGQNVTFRCDPISEHNRLYWYRQTLGQGPEFLTYFQNEAQLEKSRLLSDRFSAERPKGSFSTLEIQRTEQGDSAMYLCASSSTVRVGRYNEKLFFGSGTQLSVL.

The chain joins TRBV19 to TRBJ2-5; the match to TRBD1 covers 10 bases. The CDR3 has 15 residues. The ends lost 5 bases at V and 5 bases at J; junction bases unmatched: 8. Germline V gene sequence: CDR1 LNHDA, CDR2 SQIVND (reference sequence). The chain's CDR3 is CASSSGQGEMETQYF. In DNA, the CDR3 is TGTGCCAGTAGTTCAGGACAGGGGGAGATGGAGACCCAGTACTTC.

The J gene is TRBJ2-1, the V gene TRBV10-3; 13 nucleotides agree with TRBD2. Germline CDR1 is ENHRY and CDR2 is SYGVKD. J was trimmed by 5 bases and V by 6 bases; bases with no gene match: 4. This CDR3 spans 15 amino acids. The CDR3 protein is CAIRRTSGGHNEQFF. The CDR3 DNA reads as TGTGCCATCAGAAGGACTAGCGGGGGCCACAATGAGCAGTTCTTC.

This chain links TRBV19 with TRBJ1-6; 7 nucleotides line up with TRBD1. Germline V CDR1 and CDR2: LNHDA, SQIVND (reference sequence). This CDR3 spans 16 amino acids. Trimming took 6 bases from V and 6 from J; bases not matched to a gene: 11. The CDR3 sequence: CASSTKQTGLNSPLHF. In DNA, the CDR3 is TGTGCCAGTAGCACTAAACAGACAGGGCTTAATTCACCCCTCCACTTT.

The rearrangement uses TRBV4-1 and TRBJ2-3; perhaps TRBD2 as D (7 bases). V was cut by 5 bases and J by 0 bases, with 12 bases left in between. Germline assignment: CDR1 MGHRA and CDR2 YSYEKL. The CDR3 covers 15 residues. This CDR3 is CASSSGGLSTDTQYF. The CDR3 region has the DNA TGCGCCAGCAGCTCCGGGGGGCTCAGCACAGATACGCAGTATTTT.

The chain employs TRBV5-1 and TRBJ2-5; D is perhaps TRBD1 or TRBD2 (5 bases each). V was cut by 3 bases and J by 2 bases, with 17 bases left in between. CDR3 length: 16 residues. CDR1 and CDR2 from the germline V gene are SGHRS and YFSETQ. The CDR3 loop reads CASSWGLAQAQETQYF. In DNA form, the CDR3 reads TGCGCCAGCAGCTGGGGGTTGGCCCAAGCTCAAGAGACCCAGTACTTC.

This clone was recorded once. The chain has TRBV12-3 or TRBV12-4 and TRBJ1-1; no clear D gene. Trimming pared 3 bases from V and 0 bases from J, leaving 5 bases between. CDR3 length equals 13 residues. CDR3 coding DNA: TGTGCCAGCAGTTTCGAGGTGAACACTGAAGCTTTCTTT. This encodes CASSFEVNTEAFF.

This clone was seen only once. The gene calls are TRBV7-2 and TRBJ1-2, with 10 bases that match TRBD1. Germline-derived CDR1 and CDR2 are SGHTA and FQGNSA. This CDR3 comprises 17 residues. V lost 2 bases to trimming and J lost 8 bases; unmatched junction nucleotides: 14. CDR3 nucleotides: TGTGCCAGCAGCTTAACCCGGGACAGGGGCGTCTACGGGGGCTACACCTTC. Its translation is CASSLTRDRGVYGGYTF.

The chain couples TRBV9 to TRBJ2-6; D ambiguous. Germline CDR1 is SGDLS and CDR2 is YYNGEE. The V end lost 0 bases, the J end lost 0 bases, and 16 bases lay between the germline ends. The CDR3 totals 19 residues. In DNA form, the CDR3 reads TGTGCCAGCAGCGTAGGAGTGTGGCAGGTCAGCTCTGGGGCCAACGTCCTGACTTTC. Amino acids: CASSVGVWQVSSGANVLTF.

The chain links TRBV3-1 (or the pseudogene TRBV3-2) to TRBJ1-1; the D gene is possibly TRBD1 (5 bases). The CDR3 consists of 13 residues. Trimming cost V 5 bases and J 4 bases, with 11 bases left between them. The germline gives CDR1 LGHDT, CDR2 YNNKEL (reference sequence). The CDR3 nucleotides are TGTGCCAGCAGCTCCGGGGGGGGCACTGAAGCTTTCTTT. It codes for CASSSGGGTEAFF.

The chain uses TRBV7-2 and TRBJ2-5, with 9 bases that match TRBD2. The V gene end was trimmed by 1 base and the J gene end by 6 bases; junction bases not matched to a gene: 6. The CDR3 length is 15 residues. Germline CDR1 SGHTA, CDR2 FQGNSA. CDR3 nucleotide sequence: TGTGCCAGCAGCTTAGGGCTAGCGGGGCTGAAGACCCAGTACTTC. It encodes CASSLGLAGLKTQYF.

The V call is TRBV27, the J call TRBJ1-5; 10 positions match TRBD1. The trim removed 2 bases at V and 7 bases at J, leaving 11 bases unmatched. Germline CDR1 MNHEY, CDR2 SMNVEV (reference sequence). The length of the CDR3 is 17 residues. For the CDR3, the DNA is TGTGCCAGCAGTTTAGGTGGATGGACAGGGGGTTTCCAGCCCCAGCATTTT. Translating it yields CASSLGGWTGGFQPQHF.

The chain is built from TRBV5-1 and TRBJ2-2; 8 bases match TRBD2. The CDR3 runs 18 residues. V lost 4 bases and J lost 6; bases outside the gene matches: 17. CDR1 is SGHRS, CDR2 YFSETQ, per germline. The CDR3 DNA is TGCGCCAGCAGCCCCGGGGGGGCGGCAGGATTTTTTTCCGGGGAGCTGTTTTTT. It codes for CASSPGGAAGFFSGELFF.

This clone has just one count. The J gene is TRBJ2-5, the V gene TRBV18; TRBD1 matches 8 bases. This CDR3 region has 16 residues. Trimming removed 3 bases from V and 3 bases from J; junction bases left unmatched: 9. Germline CDR1 and CDR2: KGHSH and LQKENI. For the CDR3, the DNA is TGTGCCAGCTCACCCCAGGGGGCGTTGTTAGAAGAGACCCAGTACTTC. This translates into CASSPQGALLEETQYF.

The table lists this clone with a count of one. The chain employs TRBV11-2 and TRBJ2-7, with D tentatively TRBD1 or TRBD2 (5 bases each). The CDR3 is 14 residues long. Trimming pared 6 bases from V and 6 bases from J, leaving 18 bases between. CDR1 and CDR2 from the germline V gene are SGHAT and FQNNGV. The CDR3 coding sequence is TGTGCCAGCAGTCCCGTTTGGGCTGGGGGCGAGCAGTACGTC. Its translation is CASSPVWAGGEQYV.

The rearrangement uses TRBV7-9 and TRBJ1-4; the D gene is possibly TRBD1 (5 bases). The germline gives CDR1 SEHNR, CDR2 FQNEAQ (reference sequence). Trimming took off 7 bases at V and 5 bases at J, with 17 bases between the two ends. The length of the CDR3 is 15 residues. The DNA for the CDR3 is TGTGCCAGCACCCCCGTGGGGACGGGAAATGAAAAACTGTTTTTT. Translated, it gives CASTPVGTGNEKLFF. Full variable domain (rest looked up from reference TRBV7-9 and TRBJ1-4): DTGVSQNPRHKITKRGQNVTFRCDPISEHNRLYWYRQTLGQGPEFLTYFQNEAQLEKSRLLSDRFSAERPKGSFSTLEIQRTEQGDSAMYLCASTPVGTGNEKLFFGSGTQLSVL.

This sequence joins TRBV30 and TRBJ1-1, with TRBD1 as a possible D gene (5 bases). CDR1 and CDR2 (germline): GTSNPN, SVGIG (reference sequence). This CDR3 is built from 14 residues. V shed 4 bases and J shed 2 bases, with 14 bases lying between them. Here the CDR3 DNA reads TGTGCCTGGACCCTTTGGGGGACCAACACTGAAGCTTTCTTT. Its translation is CAWTLWGTNTEAFF.

The chain carries TRBV18 and TRBJ2-7; D perhaps matches TRBD1 (6 bases). CDR3 length: 14 residues. Germline CDR1 and CDR2: KGHSH and LQKENI. V lost 7 bases to trimming and J lost 0 bases, with 13 bases between them. The CDR3 region is CASWAGASSYEQYF. In DNA, the CDR3 is TGTGCCAGCTGGGCAGGGGCTAGCTCCTACGAGCAGTACTTC.

CDR3 DNA: TGTGCCAGCAGCAATCTAGGCTTGAACACCGGGGAGCTGTTTTTT. Protein sequence: CASSNLGLNTGELFF. The genes are TRBV7-6 and TRBJ2-2; D remains ambiguous. The germline gives CDR1 SGHVS, CDR2 FNYEAQ. The ends were cut back, 5 bases at V and 1 base at J, with 11 bases in the middle. This CDR3 is 15 amino acids long.

The chain is built from TRBV7-6 and TRBJ1-5, with TRBD1 as a possible D gene (6 bases). Deletions cut 4 bases from V and 6 bases from J, with 7 bases between. The CDR3 totals 12 residues. Germline CDR1 is SGHVS and CDR2 is FNYEAQ. The CDR3 loop is CASSSTGQPQHF. CDR3 sequence (DNA): TGTGCCAGCAGCTCGACAGGTCAGCCCCAGCATTTT.

V and J are TRBV10-3 and TRBJ2-7; 10 nucleotides agree with TRBD1. Trimming took 2 bases from V and 4 from J; bases not matched to a gene: 5. The CDR3 has 15 residues. Germline assignment: CDR1 ENHRY and CDR2 SYGVKD. Written as DNA, the CDR3 is TGTGCCATCAGTGAGGGAGGGACAGGGGTTTACGAGCAGTACTTC. Amino acids: CAISEGGTGVYEQYF.

J is TRBJ1-4 and V is TRBV15; no firm D call. Germline assignment: CDR1 LNHNV and CDR2 YYDKDF (reference sequence). Trimming removed 5 bases at V and 7 bases at J, with 17 bases between. The CDR3 length is 15 residues. The CDR3 here is CATSEPYGTFEKLFF. CDR3 nucleotides: TGTGCCACCAGCGAGCCCTACGGTACCTTTGAAAAACTGTTTTTT.

The chain uses TRBV14 and TRBJ2-1; TRBD2 matches at 13 bases. Germline CDR1 is SGHDN and CDR2 is FVKESK. The V and J ends lost 4 bases and 7 bases, in that order; junction bases with no gene match: 7. The CDR3 runs 16 residues. CDR3 nucleotide sequence: TGTGCCAGCAGCCGATGGACTAGCGGGGGTGGGAATGAGCAGTTCTTC. As protein: CASSRWTSGGGNEQFF.

V and J are TRBV3-1 (or the pseudogene TRBV3-2) and TRBJ1-5; 7 bases line up with TRBD1. The length of the CDR3 is 14 residues. CDR1 is LGHDT, CDR2 YNNKEL, per germline (reference sequence). The ends lost 8 bases at V and 3 bases at J; junction bases unmatched: 7. Here the CDR3 reads CASGLGTVNQPQHF. In DNA form, the CDR3 reads TGTGCCAGCGGCCTCGGGACAGTCAATCAGCCCCAGCATTTT.

The chain couples TRBV10-2 to TRBJ2-2; TRBD1 is a possible D gene (6 bases). V shed 6 bases and J shed 0 bases, with 8 bases lying between them. The CDR3 is 14 residues long. Germline CDR1 reads WSHSY; CDR2 reads SAAADI. In nucleotides, the CDR3 is TGCGCCAGCAGCCGGACAGCGAACACCGGGGAGCTGTTTTTT. It encodes CASSRTANTGELFF.

V and J are TRBV2 and TRBJ2-7; 10 nucleotides agree with TRBD1. The germline gives CDR1 SNHLY, CDR2 FYNNEI. The CDR3 has 13 residues. Losses at the gene ends were 3 bases for V and 10 bases for J; bases not matched to a gene: 6. The chain's CDR3 is CASSDPGQGIQYV. The CDR3 DNA is TGTGCCAGCAGTGATCCGGGACAGGGGATTCAGTACGTC.

The chain carries TRBV19 and TRBJ2-1, with a possible D match to TRBD2 (7 bases). The CDR3 contains 18 residues. V was trimmed by 7 bases and J by 2 bases, leaving 24 bases between them. Per the germline V gene, CDR1 is LNHDA and CDR2 is SQIVND (reference sequence). The CDR3 here is CASTPGGGRGPTYNEQFF. As DNA, the CDR3 is TGTGCCAGTACCCCAGGTGGGGGGCGGGGGCCAACCTACAATGAGCAGTTCTTC.

The rearrangement joins TRBV27 to TRBJ2-3; tentative D call: TRBD2 (6 bases). In germline, CDR1 is MNHEY, CDR2 SMNVEV (reference sequence). V lost 5 bases and J lost 8, with 11 bases in between. The length of the CDR3 is 12 residues. As DNA, the CDR3 is TGTGCCAGCAGTCCCGTCGGGGGTACGCAGTATTTT. This gives the protein CASSPVGGTQYF.